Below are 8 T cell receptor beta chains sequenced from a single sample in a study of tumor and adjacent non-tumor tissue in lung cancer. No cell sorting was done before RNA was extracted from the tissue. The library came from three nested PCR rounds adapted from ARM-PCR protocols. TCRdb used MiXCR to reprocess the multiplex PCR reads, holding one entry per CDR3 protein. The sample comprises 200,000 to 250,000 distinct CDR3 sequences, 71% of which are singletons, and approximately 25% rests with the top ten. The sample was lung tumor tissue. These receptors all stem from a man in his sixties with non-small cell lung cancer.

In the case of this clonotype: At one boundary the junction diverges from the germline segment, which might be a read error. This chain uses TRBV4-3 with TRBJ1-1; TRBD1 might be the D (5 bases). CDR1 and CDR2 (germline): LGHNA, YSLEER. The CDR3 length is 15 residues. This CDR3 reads CASSRTYKGNAEVFF. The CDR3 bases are TGCGCCAGCAGCAGGACGTACAAGGGGAACGCTGAAGTTTTCTTT.

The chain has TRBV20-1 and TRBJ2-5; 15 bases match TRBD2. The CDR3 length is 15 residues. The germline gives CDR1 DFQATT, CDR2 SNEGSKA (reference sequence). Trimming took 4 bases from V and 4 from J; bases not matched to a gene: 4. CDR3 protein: CSAIGTSGRPETQYF. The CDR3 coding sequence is TGCAGTGCTATAGGGACTAGCGGGAGGCCAGAGACCCAGTACTTC.

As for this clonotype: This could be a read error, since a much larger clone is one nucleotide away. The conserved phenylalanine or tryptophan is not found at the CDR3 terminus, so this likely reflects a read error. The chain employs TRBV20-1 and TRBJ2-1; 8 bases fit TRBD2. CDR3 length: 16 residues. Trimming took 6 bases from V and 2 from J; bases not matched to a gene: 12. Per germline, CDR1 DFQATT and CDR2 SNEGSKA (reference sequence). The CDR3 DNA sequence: TGCAGTGCGCCCCCCGAGGCACTAGCGGCCTACAATGAGCAGTTCTTG. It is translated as CSAPPEALAAYNEQFL.

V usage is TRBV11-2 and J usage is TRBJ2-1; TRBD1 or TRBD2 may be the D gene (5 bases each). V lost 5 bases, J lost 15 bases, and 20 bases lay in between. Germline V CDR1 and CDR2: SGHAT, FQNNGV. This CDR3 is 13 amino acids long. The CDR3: CASSRRCGGTLFF. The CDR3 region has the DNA TGTGCCAGCAGCCGGAGGTGTGGGGGTACCCTGTTCTTC.

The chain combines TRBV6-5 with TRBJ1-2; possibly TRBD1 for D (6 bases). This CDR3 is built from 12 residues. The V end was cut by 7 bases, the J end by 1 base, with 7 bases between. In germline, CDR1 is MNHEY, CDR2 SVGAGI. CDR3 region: CASIRGNYGYTF. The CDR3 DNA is TGTGCCAGCATCAGGGGTAACTATGGCTACACCTTC.

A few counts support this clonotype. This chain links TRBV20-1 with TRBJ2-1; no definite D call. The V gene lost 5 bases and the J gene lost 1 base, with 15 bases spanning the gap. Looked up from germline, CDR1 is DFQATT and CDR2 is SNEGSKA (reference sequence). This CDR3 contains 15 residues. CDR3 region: CSADRVDRSYNEQFF. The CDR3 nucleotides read TGCAGTGCTGATCGGGTCGATCGGTCCTACAATGAGCAGTTCTTC.

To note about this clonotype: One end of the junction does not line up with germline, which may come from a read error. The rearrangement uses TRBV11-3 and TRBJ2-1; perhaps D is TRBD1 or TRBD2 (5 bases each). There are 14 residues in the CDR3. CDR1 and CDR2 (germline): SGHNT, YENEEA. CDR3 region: CVSGLDGTRNEQFF. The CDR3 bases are TGTGTCAGCGGCTTGGACGGGACGAGGAATGAGCAGTTCTTC.

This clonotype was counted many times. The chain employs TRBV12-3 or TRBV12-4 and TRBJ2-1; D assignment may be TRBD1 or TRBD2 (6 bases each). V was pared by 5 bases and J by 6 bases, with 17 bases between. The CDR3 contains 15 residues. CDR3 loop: CASSQQEGGVNEQFF. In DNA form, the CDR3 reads TGTGCCAGCAGTCAACAGGAGGGGGGTGTCAATGAGCAGTTCTTC.